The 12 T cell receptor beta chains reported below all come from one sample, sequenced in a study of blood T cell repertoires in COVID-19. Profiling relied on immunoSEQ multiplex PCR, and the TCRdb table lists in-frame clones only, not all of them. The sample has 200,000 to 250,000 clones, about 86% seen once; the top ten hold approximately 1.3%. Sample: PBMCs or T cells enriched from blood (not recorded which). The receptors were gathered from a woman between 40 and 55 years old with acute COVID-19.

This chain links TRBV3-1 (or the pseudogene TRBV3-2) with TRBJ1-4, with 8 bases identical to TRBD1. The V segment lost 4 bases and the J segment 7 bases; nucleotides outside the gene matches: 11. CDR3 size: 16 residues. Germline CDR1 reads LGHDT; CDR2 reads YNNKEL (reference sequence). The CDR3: CASSLQGEGSSEKLFF. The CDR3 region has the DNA TGTGCCAGCAGCCTACAGGGGGAGGGGAGTTCTGAAAAACTGTTTTTT.

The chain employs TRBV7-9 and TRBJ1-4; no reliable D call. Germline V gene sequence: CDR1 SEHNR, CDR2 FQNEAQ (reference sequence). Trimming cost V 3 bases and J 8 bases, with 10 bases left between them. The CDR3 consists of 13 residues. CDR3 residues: CASSLGSGEKLFF. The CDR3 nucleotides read TGTGCCAGCAGCTTGGGCAGTGGGGAAAAACTGTTTTTT.

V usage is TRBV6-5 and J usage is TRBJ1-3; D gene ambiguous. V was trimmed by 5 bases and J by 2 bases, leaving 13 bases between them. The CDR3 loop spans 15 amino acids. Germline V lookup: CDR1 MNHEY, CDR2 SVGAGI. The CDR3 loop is CASSRLSPAGNTIYF. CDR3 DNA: TGTGCCAGCAGTCGACTCAGTCCAGCTGGAAACACCATATATTTT.

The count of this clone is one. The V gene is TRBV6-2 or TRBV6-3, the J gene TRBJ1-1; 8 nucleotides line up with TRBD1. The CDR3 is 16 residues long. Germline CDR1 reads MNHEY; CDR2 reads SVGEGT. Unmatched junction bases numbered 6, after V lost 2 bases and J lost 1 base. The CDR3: CASSYERQGQNTEAFF. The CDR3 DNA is TGTGCCAGCAGTTACGAAAGACAGGGGCAGAACACTGAAGCTTTCTTT.

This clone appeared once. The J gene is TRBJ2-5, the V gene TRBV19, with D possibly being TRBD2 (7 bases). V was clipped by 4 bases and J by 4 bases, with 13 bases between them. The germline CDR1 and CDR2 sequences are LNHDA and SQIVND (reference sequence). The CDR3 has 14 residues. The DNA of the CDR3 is TGTGCCAGTAGTAGACGTAGGGGGGGAGAGACCCAGTACTTC. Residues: CASSRRRGGETQYF.

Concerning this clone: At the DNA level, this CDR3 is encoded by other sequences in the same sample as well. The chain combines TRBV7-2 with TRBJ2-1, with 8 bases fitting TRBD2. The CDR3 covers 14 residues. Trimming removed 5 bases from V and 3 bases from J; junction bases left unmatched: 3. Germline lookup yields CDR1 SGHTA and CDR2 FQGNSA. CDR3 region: CASSLAGGYNEQFF. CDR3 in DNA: TGTGCCAGCAGCCTTGCGGGGGGCTACAATGAGCAGTTCTTC.

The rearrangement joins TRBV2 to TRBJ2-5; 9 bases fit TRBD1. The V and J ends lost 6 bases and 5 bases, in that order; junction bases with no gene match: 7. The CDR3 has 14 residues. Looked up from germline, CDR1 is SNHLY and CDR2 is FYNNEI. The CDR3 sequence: CASREQGARETQYF. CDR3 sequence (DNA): TGTGCCAGCAGGGAACAGGGGGCACGTGAGACCCAGTACTTC.

The CDR3 DNA sequence: TGTGCCAGCATCCCGGGAGGCATCGGCCGAAGGAATGGCAATGAGCAGTTCTTC. It codes for CASIPGGIGRRNGNEQFF. The chain links TRBV6-2 or TRBV6-3 to TRBJ2-1, with 7 bases identical to TRBD2. The CDR3 consists of 18 residues. Germline assignment: CDR1 MNHEY and CDR2 SVGEGT. V lost 7 bases, J lost 6 bases, and 21 bases stayed unmatched.

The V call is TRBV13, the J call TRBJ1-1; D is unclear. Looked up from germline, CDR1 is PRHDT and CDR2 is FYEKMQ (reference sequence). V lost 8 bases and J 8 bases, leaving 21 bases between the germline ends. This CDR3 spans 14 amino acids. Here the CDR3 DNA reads TGTGCCAGCGGTAGGCAGACTGTGACTACAGAAGCTTTCTTT. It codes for CASGRQTVTTEAFF.

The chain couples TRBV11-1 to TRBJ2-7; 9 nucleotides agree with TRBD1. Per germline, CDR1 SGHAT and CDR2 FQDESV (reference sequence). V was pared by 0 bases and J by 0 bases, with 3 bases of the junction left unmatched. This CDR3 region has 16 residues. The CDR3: CASSLAGTGLSYEQYF. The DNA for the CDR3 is TGTGCCAGCAGCTTAGCCGGGACAGGGCTCTCCTACGAGCAGTACTTC.

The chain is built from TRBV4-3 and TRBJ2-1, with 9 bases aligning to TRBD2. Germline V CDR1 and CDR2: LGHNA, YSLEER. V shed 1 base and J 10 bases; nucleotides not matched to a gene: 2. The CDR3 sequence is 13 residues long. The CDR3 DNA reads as TGCGCCAGCAGCCAAGCAGCGGGGGGCGAGCAGTTCTTC. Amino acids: CASSQAAGGEQFF.

The CDR3 DNA is TGTGCCAGCAGCTTAGTAGGGGTGTCCCAAGAGACCCAGTACTTC. Its translation: CASSLVGVSQETQYF. This sequence joins TRBV7-9 and TRBJ2-5; tentatively, D is TRBD1 (5 bases). Germline lookup yields CDR1 SEHNR and CDR2 FQNEAQ (reference sequence). CDR3 length: 15 amino acids. Trimming pared 1 base from V and 1 base from J, leaving 10 bases between. Combining the CDR3 with reference TRBV7-9 and TRBJ2-5 gives the whole variable domain DTGVSQNPRHKITKRGQNVTFRCDPISEHNRLYWYRQTLGQGPEFLTYFQNEAQLEKSRLLSDRFSAERPKGSFSTLEIQRTEQGDSAMYLCASSLVGVSQETQYFGPGTRLLVL.